The 13 T cell receptor beta chains reported below all come from one sample, sequenced in a study of post-analysis software for immune sequencing data (dated by TCRdb to the mid-2010s). Libraries were built with PCR. The sample was run on an Illumina HiSeq 2500. Unique molecular identifiers were incorporated into TCR beta cDNA libraries to reduce PCR and sequencing biases. TCRdb took the public reads, trimmed them with fastp at Q25, ran MiXCR for clone calling and kept in-frame beta chains. Rows are unified per CDR3 protein, each entry keeping the most common DNA and genes. The table for this sample lists 450,000 to 700,000 distinct CDR3 sequences; roughly 40% of them were counted only once. More than 1.5% of the sample goes to the ten largest clones. General conclusions and limits of the study: Significantly higher frequencies in patients than in controls were found for about five TRBV segments, including TRBV5-6, TRBV5-1 and TRBV20-1.

These receptors' targets are unknown. What was sequenced was blood. The receptors stem from a girl under 18 with multiple sclerosis.

This clonotype has only one observation. The V gene is TRBV12-3 or TRBV12-4, the J gene TRBJ2-3; 9 bases line up with TRBD2. CDR3 length equals 15 residues. Losses at the gene ends were 6 bases for V and 4 bases for J; bases not matched to a gene: 8. CDR3 sequence (DNA): TGTGCCAGCAGGCTTAGCGGGGGTTTCGCAGATACGCAGTATTTT. Translation: CASRLSGGFADTQYF.

V usage is TRBV12-5 and J usage is TRBJ2-1; perhaps TRBD1 as D (6 bases). Looked up from germline, CDR1 is LGHNT and CDR2 is FRNRAP. V was cut by 0 bases and J by 8 bases, with 17 bases left in between. The CDR3 has 16 amino acids. CDR3 DNA: TGTGCTAGTGGTTTGGTACTTGGGGACAAACTGGATGAGCAGTTCTTC. It is translated as CASGLVLGDKLDEQFF.

The rearrangement joins TRBV12-3 or TRBV12-4 to TRBJ2-5; D is perhaps TRBD2 (5 bases). CDR3 size: 14 residues. The germline V and J ends were trimmed by 3 bases and 2 bases, with 10 bases remaining between them. CDR3 amino acids: CASSFRGGQETQYF. The DNA for the CDR3 is TGTGCCAGCAGTTTCCGGGGTGGTCAAGAGACCCAGTACTTC.

The genes are TRBV3-1 and TRBJ1-2; 7 bases agree with TRBD1. V gave up 2 bases and J gave up 4 bases; unmatched junction bases: 7. Germline V gene lookup returns CDR1 LGHDT and CDR2 YNNKEL (reference sequence). The CDR3 spans 15 residues. CDR3 sequence (DNA): TGTGCCAGCAGCCAAAGGGACAGCATATTCTATGGCTACACCTTC. Residues: CASSQRDSIFYGYTF.

The chain uses TRBV12-3 or TRBV12-4 and TRBJ2-7; D is ambiguous. The last part of the DNA fits TRBJ2-5 better; the J call may be wrong. CDR3 size: 14 residues. The CDR3 nucleotides read TGTGCCAGCGGTACTATTCTGTTGGGAGAGACCCAGTACTTC. Its translation: CASGTILLGETQYF.

This clonotype was seen a handful of times. The V gene is TRBV20-1, the J gene TRBJ2-5, with TRBD2 matching over 8 bases. The tail of the sequence fits TRBJ2-1 better, so the J call may be wrong. The germline V gene has CDR1 DFQATT and CDR2 SNEGSKA (reference sequence). The CDR3 totals 11 residues. The CDR3 region is CSAFSGETQFF. The CDR3 bases are TGCAGTGCCTTTAGCGGGGAGACCCAGTTCTTC.

Written as DNA, the CDR3 is TGTGCCAGCAGCCTTTCTAAGGGACTAGCGTCTTACAATGAGCAGTTCTTC. It translates to CASSLSKGLASYNEQFF. The chain links TRBV6-4 to TRBJ2-1; the match to TRBD2 covers 10 bases. Germline assignment: CDR1 MRHNA and CDR2 SNTAGT. The CDR3 length is 17 residues. V shed 6 bases, J shed 4 bases, and the junction held 12 bases outside the gene matches.

The chain is built from TRBV4-1 and TRBJ2-1, with 10 bases that match TRBD2. Looked up from germline, CDR1 is MGHRA and CDR2 is YSYEKL. This CDR3 has 16 residues. V was pared by 4 bases and J by 15 bases, with 18 bases of the junction left unmatched. The CDR3 coding sequence is TGCGCCAGCAGCCCCGCCAGCGGGGGGGCCAGTTCGTTACCGTTCTTC. This translates into CASSPASGGASSLPFF.

This chain connects TRBV29-1 to TRBJ1-2, with a possible D match to TRBD1 (5 bases). The CDR3 spans 10 residues. V was shortened by 1 base and J by 10 bases, with 7 bases between the two germline ends. CDR1 and CDR2 from the germline V gene are SQVTM and ANQGSEA. The CDR3 nucleotides are TGCAGCGTTGAAGCAGGGACCTACACCTTC. This encodes CSVEAGTYTF.

This chain links TRBV12-3 or TRBV12-4 with TRBJ1-1; D remains unclear. Trimming left V 3 bases short and J 2 bases short, with 7 bases between. The CDR3 runs to 13 residues. The CDR3 loop is CASSFGLNTEAFF. CDR3 sequence (DNA): TGTGCCAGCAGTTTCGGCTTAAACACTGAAGCTTTCTTT.

The chain joins TRBV6-1 to TRBJ2-7; no definite D call. CDR3 length equals 13 residues. Germline V lookup: CDR1 MNHNS, CDR2 SASEGT. V gave up 2 bases and J gave up 3 bases, with 8 bases separating them. The CDR3 DNA follows: TGTGCCAGCAGTGAACCGCGGTTCTACGAGCAGTACTTC. This gives the protein CASSEPRFYEQYF.

The rearrangement uses TRBV12-3 or TRBV12-4 and TRBJ2-7; D is unresolved. V was pared by 3 bases and J by 6 bases, with 9 bases between. This CDR3 has 12 residues. The CDR3 sequence: CASSFSGGEQYF. The CDR3 nucleotides are TGTGCCAGCAGTTTCTCAGGTGGCGAGCAGTACTTC.

This clonotype was counted between two and nine times. The rearrangement joins TRBV3-1 to TRBJ2-1; D call uncertain. The CDR3 runs 13 residues. Trimming cost V 0 bases and J 4 bases, with 4 bases left between them. Germline values: CDR1 LGHDT, CDR2 YNNKEL (reference sequence). The CDR3, as DNA: TGTGCCAGCAGCCAAGATATTTACAATGAGCAGTTCTTC. It encodes CASSQDIYNEQFF.